This TCR beta chain was observed in a study of a mutant IDH1 vaccine in newly diagnosed glioma. On the study more broadly: Previous care, which was radiotherapy, temozolomide, or both, most often involved both.

Time point in this sample: week 5, during vaccination. The vaccine gave 300 ug of a 20-mer mutant IDH1 peptide subcutaneously per dose. With respect to this clone: Antigen unknown.

The V end was cut by 4 bases, the J end by 4 bases, with 20 bases between. This CDR3 region has 16 residues. CDR1 is SGHRS and CDR2 is YFSETQ in the germline V gene. Profiling relied on immunoSEQ multiplex PCR, and the TCRdb table lists in-frame clones only, not all of them. Of nearly 55,000 clones listed, over 70% are singletons. The chain is built from TRBV5-1 and TRBJ1-2, with D perhaps TRBD1 (5 bases). The clonotype comes from a man aged 30 to 45 with glioma. This material consisted of PBMCs, taken from a glioma patient whose treatment included an IDH1 peptide vaccine. The CDR3 nucleotides read TGCGCCAGCAGCCCGGTCGGCGGGGCGGGGAGCTATGGCTACACCTTC. The encoded protein is CASSPVGGAGSYGYTF.